The 30 T cell receptor beta chains presented below share a single source sample, sequenced in a study of blood T cell repertoires in COVID-19. TCRdb's table, derived via immunoSEQ multiplex PCR, lists solely in-frame clones and lacks some. The data show under 400,000 clones, with about 91% seen just once and 1.5% to 2% held by the top ten. The specimen sequenced was peripheral blood. These receptors came from a woman in her twenties or thirties with COVID-19, enrolled during active disease.

The chain has TRBV4-1 and TRBJ1-1; D is undetermined. The germline V gene has CDR1 MGHRA and CDR2 YSYEKL. The ends were cut back, 1 base at V and 0 bases at J, with 6 bases in the middle. This CDR3 spans 14 amino acids. Here the CDR3 DNA reads TGCGCCAGCAGCCAAGGCGGTGTGAACACTGAAGCTTTCTTT. Encoded protein: CASSQGGVNTEAFF.

In DNA form, the CDR3 reads TGTGCCATCAGTGGCGACAGGGGCAATGGCTACACCTTC. Protein: CAISGDRGNGYTF. The chain is built from TRBV10-3 and TRBJ1-2; 8 nucleotides agree with TRBD1. CDR1 and CDR2 from the germline V gene are ENHRY and SYGVKD. Trimming cost V 4 bases and J 6 bases; bases outside gene matches: 4. This CDR3 comprises 13 residues.

The V gene is TRBV2, the J gene TRBJ1-3; the D is unclear. The CDR3 is made up of 14 amino acids. Germline CDR1 is SNHLY and CDR2 is FYNNEI. V was shortened by 7 bases and J by 0 bases, with 10 bases between the two germline ends. CDR3 in DNA: TGTGCCAGCACCGCGGGCGGCTCTGGAAACACCATATATTTT. Its translation: CASTAGGSGNTIYF. The entire variable domain, with the rest obtained from reference TRBV2 and TRBJ1-3, is as follows: EPEVTQTPSHQVTQMGQEVILRCVPISNHLYFYWYRQILGQKVEFLVSFYNNEISEKSEIFDDQFSVERPDGSNFTLKIRSTKLEDSAMYFCASTAGGSGNTIYFGEGSWLTVV.

A note on this clone: Other DNA sequences in this sample translate to the same CDR3. The chain employs TRBV9 and TRBJ1-4, with a weak D call TRBD1 (5 bases). In germline, CDR1 is SGDLS, CDR2 YYNGEE. The CDR3 loop spans 14 amino acids. Trimming removed 0 bases from V and 8 bases from J, with 11 bases in between. The CDR3 nucleotides read TGTGCCAGCAGCGTAGCGGGGGGTTCGGAAAAACTGTTTTTT. It specifies CASSVAGGSEKLFF.

This chain joins TRBV29-1 and TRBJ1-1; tentative D call: TRBD1 (6 bases). The V gene lost 4 bases and the J gene lost 4 bases, with 19 bases spanning the gap. There are 15 residues in the CDR3. Germline V gene data show CDR1 as SQVTM and CDR2 as ANQGSEA. CDR3 protein: CSVGSVMGQGTEAFF. CDR3 coding DNA: TGCAGCGTTGGAAGCGTGATGGGACAAGGCACTGAAGCTTTCTTT.

The chain couples TRBV18 to TRBJ1-2; TRBD1 is a possible D gene (5 bases). The CDR3 extends over 16 amino acids. The germline V and J ends were trimmed by 2 bases and 2 bases, with 15 bases remaining between them. Germline lookup yields CDR1 KGHSH and CDR2 LQKENI. CDR3 sequence (DNA): TGTGCCAGCTCACCATTGGTTCAGGGTGCGAACTATGGCTACACCTTC. This gives the protein CASSPLVQGANYGYTF.

V usage is TRBV5-5 and J usage is TRBJ2-7; perhaps TRBD1 as D (6 bases). The V end was cut by 0 bases, the J end by 4 bases, with 8 bases between. The CDR3 contains 13 residues. Germline V gene lookup returns CDR1 SGHKS and CDR2 YYEKEE (reference sequence). DNA of the CDR3: TGTGCCAGCAGCTTGGGAGGGGGATACGAGCAGTACGTC. Amino acids: CASSLGGGYEQYV.

This clone was recorded only once. The CDR3 region has the DNA TGTGCCAGCAGCCAAGATGACATGAGCTCCTATAATTCACCCCTCCACTTT. This encodes CASSQDDMSSYNSPLHF. The chain combines TRBV4-2 with TRBJ1-6; unclear D gene. V was cut by 0 bases and J by 0 bases, with 9 bases left in between. Germline loops: CDR1 LGHNA, CDR2 YNFKEQ. The CDR3 sequence is 17 residues long.

The genes are TRBV30 and TRBJ2-3; D gene uncertain. The CDR3 spans 17 residues. The germline CDR1 and CDR2 sequences are GTSNPN and SVGIG (reference sequence). Trimming left V 0 bases short and J 1 base short, with 17 bases between. CDR3 in DNA: TGTGCCTGGAGTGTAAACGTCTTGCGGAGTCGCACAGATACGCAGTATTTT. The encoded protein is CAWSVNVLRSRTDTQYF. Variable domain in full (rest from reference TRBV30 and TRBJ2-3): SQTIHQWPATLVQPVGSPLSLECTVEGTSNPNLYWYRQAAGRGLQLLFYSVGIGQISSEVPQNLSASRPQDRQFILSSKKLLLSDSGFYLCAWSVNVLRSRTDTQYFGPGTRLTVL.

This clone was seen once. V gene TRBV19 combines with J gene TRBJ1-4; no firm D call. Germline assignment: CDR1 LNHDA and CDR2 SQIVND (reference sequence). This CDR3 is 17 amino acids long. V lost 1 base to trimming and J lost 3 bases, with 15 bases between them. The CDR3: CASSIGAGSMSNEKLFF. CDR3 bases: TGTGCCAGTAGTATAGGGGCAGGATCAATGTCTAATGAAAAACTGTTTTTT.

The chain is built from TRBV19 and TRBJ1-2; TRBD1 matches 7 bases. V shed 4 bases and J 3 bases; nucleotides not matched to a gene: 5. Per the germline V gene, CDR1 is LNHDA and CDR2 is SQIVND (reference sequence). The length of the CDR3 is 14 residues. The CDR3 sequence: CASSSRQGDYGYTF. The CDR3 DNA follows: TGTGCCAGTAGTAGCCGACAGGGTGACTATGGCTACACCTTC.

In regard to this clone: The sample contains more than one DNA sequence encoding this CDR3. This chain joins TRBV19 and TRBJ2-5, with 9 bases that match TRBD1. The V and J ends lost 3 bases and 4 bases, in that order; junction bases with no gene match: 3. The CDR3 loop spans 14 amino acids. Germline CDR1 is LNHDA and CDR2 is SQIVND (reference sequence). CDR3 region: CASSMGQGGETQYF. The CDR3 nucleotides are TGTGCCAGTAGTATGGGACAGGGAGGAGAGACCCAGTACTTC.

This clone was counted a single time. The V call is TRBV6-5, the J call TRBJ1-1, with 9 positions matching TRBD1. The CDR3 is 14 residues long. Germline V gene sequence: CDR1 MNHEY, CDR2 SVGAGI. The junction had 4 bases not matched to a gene; V was cut back by 7 bases and J by 1 base. The CDR3 coding sequence is TGTGCCAGCACTTTGGACAGGGGGAACACTGAAGCTTTCTTT. This translates into CASTLDRGNTEAFF.

This clone has just a few counts. The rearrangement links TRBV7-8 to TRBJ2-7, with D possibly being TRBD2 (7 bases). Germline lookup yields CDR1 SGHVS and CDR2 FQNEAQ. V was pared by 1 base and J by 4 bases, with 14 bases between. The CDR3 is made up of 15 amino acids. The CDR3, as DNA: TGTGCCAGCAGCTTAGGAGCGGGGACACCGTACGAGCAGTACGTC. Amino acids: CASSLGAGTPYEQYV.

This chain uses TRBV19 with TRBJ2-7, with a tentative D call TRBD2 (6 bases). CDR3 length: 15 amino acids. Trimming removed 4 bases from V and 1 base from J, with 14 bases in between. CDR1 is LNHDA and CDR2 is SQIVND in the germline V gene (reference sequence). CDR3 residues: CASSTWDGGSYEQYF. CDR3 nucleotide sequence: TGTGCCAGTAGTACCTGGGACGGAGGGTCCTACGAGCAGTACTTC.

The V and J genes are TRBV29-1 and TRBJ1-1, with D maybe TRBD1 (5 bases). CDR1 and CDR2 from the germline V gene are SQVTM and ANQGSEA. CDR3 length equals 14 residues. Trimming stripped 4 bases from V and 1 base from J, with 13 bases between. The CDR3 DNA reads TGCAGCGTTGCAATTCAGGGCCCGAACACTGAAGCTTTCTTT. Protein product: CSVAIQGPNTEAFF. The whole variable domain, filled in from reference TRBV29-1 and TRBJ1-1, reads SAVISQKPSRDICQRGTSLTIQCQVDSQVTMMFWYRQQPGQSLTLIATANQGSEATYESGFVIDKFPISRPNLTFSTLTVSNMSPEDSSIYLCSVAIQGPNTEAFFGQGTRLTVV.

This chain connects TRBV5-4 to TRBJ2-3; 11 positions match TRBD2. Germline-derived CDR1 and CDR2 are SGHNT and YYREEE (reference sequence). This CDR3 is built from 16 residues. V shed 2 bases and J 5 bases; nucleotides not matched to a gene: 7. The CDR3 spells CASSFTSGGLLDTQYF. DNA of the CDR3: TGTGCCAGCAGCTTCACTAGCGGGGGCCTCTTAGATACGCAGTATTTT.

The chain carries TRBV5-6 and TRBJ2-7, with 7 positions matching TRBD2. CDR3 size: 16 residues. Trimming at V came to 4 bases and at J to 8 bases, leaving 18 bases not matched to a gene. Per the germline V gene, CDR1 is SGHDT and CDR2 is YYEEEE. For the CDR3, the DNA is TGTGCCAGCAGCCCCAGTTCGGGGACTAAAGCCCGCCAGCAGTACTTC. Its translation: CASSPSSGTKARQQYF. The variable domain in full, completed from reference TRBV5-6 and TRBJ2-7, reads DAGVTQSPTHLIKTRGQQVTLRCSPKSGHDTVSWYQQALGQGPQFIFQYYEEEERQRGNFPDRFSGHQFPNYSSELNVNALLLGDSALYLCASSPSSGTKARQQYFGPGTRLTVT.

The CDR3 sequence: CASSERQGRGYGYTF. The CDR3 DNA sequence: TGTGCCAGCAGTGAACGACAGGGGAGAGGCTATGGCTACACCTTC. The chain carries TRBV2 and TRBJ1-2; 8 bases map to TRBD1. From germline, CDR1 is SNHLY and CDR2 FYNNEI. The CDR3 spans 15 residues. Trimming removed 2 bases from V and 4 bases from J; junction bases left unmatched: 6.

This clone has just a few counts. The genes are TRBV15 and TRBJ2-1; 8 nucleotides align to TRBD2. The CDR3 spans 15 residues. CDR1 LNHNV and CDR2 YYDKDF come from the germline V gene (reference sequence). Trimming cost V 8 bases and J 4 bases; bases outside gene matches: 10. DNA for the CDR3: TGTGCCACCTCCTCGGGTAGCGGGACGTACAATGAGCAGTTCTTC. Its protein product is CATSSGSGTYNEQFF.

Notes on this clone: The junction departs from the called germline gene at one end, perhaps through a read error. The chain uses TRBV24-1 and TRBJ2-3; D ambiguous. The CDR3 has 14 amino acids. CDR1 and CDR2 (germline): KGHDR, SFDVKD. The CDR3 is CTTFSEFSTDTQYF. For the CDR3, the DNA is TGTACCACCTTTAGTGAGTTTTCCACAGATACGCAGTATTTT.

This clone is a singleton in its sample. This chain links TRBV29-1 with TRBJ1-2; D might be TRBD1 (6 bases). V lost 6 bases to trimming and J lost 7 bases, with 33 bases between them. The CDR3 length is 18 residues. The germline gives CDR1 SQVTM, CDR2 ANQGSEA. Written as DNA, the CDR3 is TGCAGCGTGATTAGCAGGGGCCACCCACCCCGGGAAAGAGGTGGCTACACCTTC. Translating it yields CSVISRGHPPRERGGYTF.

The CDR3, as DNA: TGTGCCAGCGAGGACAGGAACACCGGGGAGCTGTTTTTT. It codes for CASEDRNTGELFF. This chain uses TRBV27 with TRBJ2-2; a possible D gene is TRBD1 (6 bases). The CDR3 consists of 13 residues. Germline V lookup: CDR1 MNHEY, CDR2 SMNVEV (reference sequence). Trimming cost V 8 bases and J 1 base, with 8 bases left between them.

The table lists this clone with a count of one. The chain joins TRBV19 to TRBJ2-2; 11 bases match TRBD1. The CDR3 runs 15 residues. V shed 6 bases and J 4 bases; nucleotides not matched to a gene: 4. CDR1 is LNHDA and CDR2 is SQIVND in the germline V gene (reference sequence). The CDR3 DNA reads as TGTGCCAGTAGAACCGGGACAGGGGGCACCGGGGAGCTGTTTTTT. Its translation: CASRTGTGGTGELFF.

The chain recombines TRBV7-8 with TRBJ2-5, with D tentatively TRBD1 (6 bases). There are 13 residues in the CDR3. Germline V CDR1 and CDR2: SGHVS, FQNEAQ. Trimming removed 5 bases from V and 5 bases from J, with 12 bases in between. CDR3 amino acids: CASSGGRLETQYF. CDR3 in DNA: TGTGCCAGCAGCGGGGGCCGTTTGGAGACCCAGTACTTC.

V gene TRBV5-1 combines with J gene TRBJ2-5; 7 bases are shared with TRBD1. The length of the CDR3 is 14 residues. J gave up 5 bases and V 3 bases, and 7 bases lay outside the gene matches. Germline assignment: CDR1 SGHRS and CDR2 YFSETQ. CDR3 sequence reads: CASSYRGSWETQYF. In nucleotides, the CDR3 is TGCGCCAGCAGCTACAGGGGTTCTTGGGAGACCCAGTACTTC.

The chain links TRBV5-1 to TRBJ1-1, with 8 positions matching TRBD1. This CDR3 has 14 residues. Per germline, CDR1 SGHRS and CDR2 YFSETQ. J gave up 5 bases and V 4 bases, and 7 bases lay outside the gene matches. In DNA form, the CDR3 reads TGCGCCAGCAGCCAAGACAGGGGTGTGACTGAAGCTTTCTTT. It yields the protein CASSQDRGVTEAFF.

The chain's CDR3 is CASSARTGGDFQPQHF. The CDR3 bases are TGTGCCAGCAGCGCCCGGACAGGGGGCGACTTTCAGCCCCAGCATTTT. The J gene is TRBJ1-5, the V gene TRBV5-8; 11 nucleotides line up with TRBD1. V trimming: 4 bases; J trimming: 6 bases; junction bases outside the gene matches: 9. Germline CDR1 and CDR2: SGHTS and YDEGEE. The CDR3 extends over 16 amino acids.

J is TRBJ2-7 and V is TRBV6-1, with 7 positions matching TRBD1. Germline assignment: CDR1 MNHNS and CDR2 SASEGT. The CDR3 spans 13 residues. V lost 3 bases to trimming and J lost 6 bases; unmatched junction nucleotides: 5. In DNA form, the CDR3 reads TGTGCCAGCAGTGAGACAGGGTTCGGCGAGCAGTACTTC. Its translation is CASSETGFGEQYF.

This clone was counted once. The genes are TRBV30 and TRBJ2-6; D gene uncertain. Germline loops: CDR1 GTSNPN, CDR2 SVGIG (reference sequence). The ends were cut back, 7 bases at V and 2 bases at J, with 9 bases in the middle. The CDR3 is 13 amino acids. The CDR3 here is CAYRGTGANVLTF. CDR3 sequence (DNA): TGTGCCTACCGCGGAACTGGGGCCAACGTCCTGACTTTC.